The 15 T cell receptor beta chains below all came from one sample that was sequenced in a study of blood T cell repertoires in COVID-19. The table came from immunoSEQ multiplex PCR; TCRdb's copy has only in-frame clones and leaves some out. This sample yields about 76,000 clones, of which more than 80% are seen a single time; about 20% belongs to the top ten. Sequenced: peripheral blood. Every receptor here comes from a woman aged 55-69 years with acute or convalescent COVID-19.

By sample share, this clone is medium-sized. J is TRBJ2-2 and V is TRBV19; tentatively, D is TRBD2 (7 bases). V was trimmed by 3 bases and J by 4 bases, leaving 15 bases between them. The CDR3 consists of 16 residues. Germline CDR1 and CDR2: LNHDA and SQIVND (reference sequence). CDR3 DNA sequence: TGTGCCAGTAGTATCCCGGGGGGCGTGAGCACCGGGGAGCTGTTTTTT. Encoded protein: CASSIPGGVSTGELFF.

The chain employs TRBV6-5 and TRBJ1-2; 8 nucleotides line up with TRBD1. The CDR3 runs to 13 residues. CDR1 is MNHEY and CDR2 is SVGAGI in the germline V gene. With 5 bases clipped from V and 8 bases from J, the junction kept 7 bases outside the gene matches. CDR3 nucleotides: TGTGCCAGCAGTCCAAGGACAGGGCACGGCTACACCTTC. This sequence encodes CASSPRTGHGYTF.

This clone was recorded a few times. V and J are TRBV7-9 and TRBJ2-2; D ambiguous. CDR1 is SEHNR, CDR2 FQNEAQ, per germline (reference sequence). This CDR3 region has 13 residues. Trimming took 5 bases from V and 2 from J, leaving 6 bases between them. CDR3 amino acids: CASSLFNTGELFF. CDR3 sequence (DNA): TGTGCCAGCAGCCTTTTCAACACCGGGGAGCTGTTTTTT. Variable domain in full (rest from reference TRBV7-9 and TRBJ2-2): DTGVSQNPRHKITKRGQNVTFRCDPISEHNRLYWYRQTLGQGPEFLTYFQNEAQLEKSRLLSDRFSAERPKGSFSTLEIQRTEQGDSAMYLCASSLFNTGELFFGEGSRLTVL.

This chain links TRBV7-2 with TRBJ1-1, with D possibly matching TRBD1 (5 bases). The CDR3 totals 15 residues. Germline lookup yields CDR1 SGHTA and CDR2 FQGNSA. Trimming left V 3 bases short and J 3 bases short, with 14 bases between. CDR3 amino acids: CASSFGGGADTEAFF. For the CDR3, the DNA is TGTGCCAGCAGCTTCGGTGGCGGGGCGGACACTGAAGCTTTCTTT.

Only one count was recorded for this clone. The rearrangement links TRBV19 to TRBJ1-5; 7 positions agree with TRBD1. The CDR3 has 15 amino acids. CDR1 and CDR2 (germline): LNHDA, SQIVND (reference sequence). The trim removed 5 bases at V and 0 bases at J, leaving 4 bases unmatched. The CDR3 sequence is CASSSGQDSNQPQHF. The DNA for the CDR3 is TGTGCCAGTAGTTCCGGACAGGATAGCAATCAGCCCCAGCATTTT.

V is TRBV10-1 and J is TRBJ1-3; D is perhaps TRBD1 (5 bases). Germline CDR1 and CDR2: WNHNN and SYGVQD (reference sequence). V was clipped by 0 bases and J by 2 bases, with 11 bases between them. The CDR3 covers 16 residues. For the CDR3, the DNA is TGCGCCAGCAGTGAGTCGACGGCAGGGCCTGGAAACACCATATATTTT. This sequence encodes CASSESTAGPGNTIYF.

The rearrangement links TRBV28 to TRBJ1-2, with D unclear. Germline V gene lookup returns CDR1 MDHEN and CDR2 SYDVKM. This CDR3 comprises 14 residues. Trimming shortened V by 2 bases and J by 8 bases, and 15 bases separated the two germline ends. This CDR3 reads CASSLIEVGSGYTF. The CDR3 region has the DNA TGTGCCAGCAGTTTAATAGAGGTGGGGAGCGGCTACACCTTC.

The chain combines TRBV7-2 with TRBJ1-3; 7 nucleotides line up with TRBD1. Trimming at V came to 6 bases and at J to 3 bases, leaving 5 bases not matched to a gene. The CDR3 is made up of 14 amino acids. Germline V gene sequence: CDR1 SGHTA, CDR2 FQGNSA. This chain's CDR3 is CASSSRGRGNTIYF. In DNA, the CDR3 is TGTGCCAGCAGTTCTAGGGGGCGTGGAAACACCATATATTTT.

V and J are TRBV19 and TRBJ1-4, with no clear D. Trimming shortened V by 5 bases and J by 2 bases, and 21 bases separated the two germline ends. The CDR3 has 18 amino acids. Per germline, CDR1 LNHDA and CDR2 SQIVND (reference sequence). Here the CDR3 reads CASSPQPLVMVTNEKLFF. Written as DNA, the CDR3 is TGTGCCAGTAGTCCCCAACCACTGGTTATGGTGACTAATGAAAAACTGTTTTTT.

Notes on this clone: One junction end does not reproduce the germline sequence, and a read error may be involved. The chain links TRBV20-1 to TRBJ1-1, with 8 bases identical to TRBD1. In germline, CDR1 is DFQATT, CDR2 SNEGSKA (reference sequence). This CDR3 is 11 amino acids long. CDR3 nucleotide sequence: TGCAGTGCTAGACTTTCGACAGGGGCCATGTTT. It translates to CSARLSTGAMF.

The chain is built from TRBV6-5 and TRBJ1-4, with 8 nucleotides matching TRBD1. Germline V gives CDR1 MNHEY, CDR2 SVGAGI. V lost 6 bases, J lost 6 bases, and 3 bases stayed unmatched. The CDR3 has 13 residues. CDR3 in amino acids: CASRQQGDEKLFF. CDR3 nucleotide sequence: TGTGCCAGCAGACAACAGGGGGATGAAAAACTGTTTTTT.

The V and J genes are TRBV7-2 and TRBJ2-1; weak D call: TRBD2 (6 bases). Trimming pared 2 bases from V and 4 bases from J, leaving 9 bases between. The CDR3 has 14 amino acids. CDR1 and CDR2 from the germline V gene are SGHTA and FQGNSA. The CDR3 is CASSLRREYNEQFF. In DNA, the CDR3 is TGTGCCAGCAGCTTAAGGAGGGAGTACAATGAGCAGTTCTTC.

This clone is a singleton in its sample. The chain is built from TRBV9 and TRBJ1-6; TRBD1 aligns across 9 bases. The CDR3 consists of 18 residues. In germline, CDR1 is SGDLS, CDR2 YYNGEE. V gave up 4 bases and J gave up 2 bases; unmatched junction bases: 10. The CDR3 DNA reads TGTGCCAGCAGCCATGGGACAGGGTGGGACCCCTATAATTCACCCCTCCACTTT. It codes for CASSHGTGWDPYNSPLHF.

The rearrangement joins TRBV19 to TRBJ2-2; 12 bases align to TRBD1. This CDR3 has 19 residues. Trimming at V came to 7 bases and at J to 1 base, leaving 13 bases not matched to a gene. In germline, CDR1 is LNHDA, CDR2 SQIVND (reference sequence). The CDR3 nucleotides read TGTGCCAGTACCCCCGGGACAGGGGGCGTGTGGGAGAACACCGGGGAGCTGTTTTTT. Its translation: CASTPGTGGVWENTGELFF.

The V call is TRBV7-2, the J call TRBJ1-1; tentatively, D is TRBD1 (6 bases). Trimming pared 5 bases from V and 8 bases from J, leaving 15 bases between. CDR3 length: 13 residues. Germline V gene sequence: CDR1 SGHTA, CDR2 FQGNSA. The CDR3: CASSPSGTTEAFF. The CDR3 DNA is TGTGCCAGCAGCCCTAGCGGGACAACCGAAGCTTTCTTT. Full variable domain (missing parts from reference TRBV7-2 and TRBJ1-1): GAGVSQSPSNKVTEKGKDVELRCDPISGHTALYWYRQSLGQGLEFLIYFQGNSAPDKSGLPSDRFSAERTGGSVSTLTIQRTQQEDSAVYLCASSPSGTTEAFFGQGTRLTVV.